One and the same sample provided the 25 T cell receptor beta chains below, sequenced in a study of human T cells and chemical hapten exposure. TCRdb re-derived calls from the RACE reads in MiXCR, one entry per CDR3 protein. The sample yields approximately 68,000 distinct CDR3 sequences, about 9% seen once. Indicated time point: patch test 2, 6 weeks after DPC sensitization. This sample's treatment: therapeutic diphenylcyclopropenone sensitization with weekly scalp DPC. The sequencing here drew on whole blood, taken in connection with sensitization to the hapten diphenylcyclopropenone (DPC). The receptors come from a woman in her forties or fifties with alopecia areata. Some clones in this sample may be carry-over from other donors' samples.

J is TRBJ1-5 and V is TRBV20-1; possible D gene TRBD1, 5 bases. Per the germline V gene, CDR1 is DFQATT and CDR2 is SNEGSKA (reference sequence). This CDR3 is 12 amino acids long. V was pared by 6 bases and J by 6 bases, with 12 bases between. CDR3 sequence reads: CSANRRGQPQHF. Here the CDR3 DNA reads TGCAGTGCGAACAGGCGGGGTCAGCCCCAGCATTTT.

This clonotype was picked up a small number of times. In DNA form, the CDR3 reads TGCAGTGCTTCCGGGACTAGCGGGAGCCATGAGCAGTTCTTC. It codes for CSASGTSGSHEQFF. This chain links TRBV20-1 with TRBJ2-1; 14 nucleotides agree with TRBD2. The germline V gene encodes CDR1 DFQATT and CDR2 SNEGSKA (reference sequence). The length of the CDR3 is 14 residues. J gave up 8 bases and V 5 bases, and 5 bases lay outside the gene matches.

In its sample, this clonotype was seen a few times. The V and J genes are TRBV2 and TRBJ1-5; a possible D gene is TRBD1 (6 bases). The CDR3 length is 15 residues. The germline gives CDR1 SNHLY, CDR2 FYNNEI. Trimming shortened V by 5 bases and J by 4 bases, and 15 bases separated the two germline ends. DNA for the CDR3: TGTGCCAGCAGTTGGGGTAATACAGGGAATCAGCCCCAGCATTTT. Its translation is CASSWGNTGNQPQHF.

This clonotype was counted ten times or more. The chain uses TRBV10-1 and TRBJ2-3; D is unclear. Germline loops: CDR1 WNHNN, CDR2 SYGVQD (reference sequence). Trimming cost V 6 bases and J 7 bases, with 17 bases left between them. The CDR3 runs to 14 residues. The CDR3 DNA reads TGCGCCAGCAGCGCCAGCAAGGGTAAAAATACGCAGTATTTT. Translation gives CASSASKGKNTQYF.

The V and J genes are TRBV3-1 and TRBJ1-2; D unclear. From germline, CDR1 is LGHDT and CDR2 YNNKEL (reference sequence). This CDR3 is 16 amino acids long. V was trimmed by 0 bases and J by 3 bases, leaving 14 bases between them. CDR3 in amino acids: CASSQDGLEEDYGYTF. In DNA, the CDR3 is TGTGCCAGCAGCCAAGACGGGTTAGAAGAGGACTATGGCTACACCTTC.

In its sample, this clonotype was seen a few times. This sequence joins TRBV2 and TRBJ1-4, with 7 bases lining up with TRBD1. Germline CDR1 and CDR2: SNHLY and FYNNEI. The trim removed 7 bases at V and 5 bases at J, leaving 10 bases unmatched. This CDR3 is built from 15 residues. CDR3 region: CASTSSDRDNEKLFF. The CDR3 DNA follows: TGTGCCAGCACTAGCTCTGACAGGGACAATGAAAAACTGTTTTTT.

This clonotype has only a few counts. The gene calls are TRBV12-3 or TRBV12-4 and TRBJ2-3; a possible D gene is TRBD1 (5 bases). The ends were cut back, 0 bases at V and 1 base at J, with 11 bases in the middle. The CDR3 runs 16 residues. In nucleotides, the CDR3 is TGTGCCAGCAGTTTAGCGCCAGGCAGGGGCACAGATACGCAGTATTTT. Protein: CASSLAPGRGTDTQYF.

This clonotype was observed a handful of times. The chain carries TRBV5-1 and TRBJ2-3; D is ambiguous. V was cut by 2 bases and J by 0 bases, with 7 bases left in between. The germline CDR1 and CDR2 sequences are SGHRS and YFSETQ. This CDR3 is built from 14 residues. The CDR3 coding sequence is TGCGCCAGCAGCTTTGGCGCTAGCACAGATACGCAGTATTTT. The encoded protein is CASSFGASTDTQYF.

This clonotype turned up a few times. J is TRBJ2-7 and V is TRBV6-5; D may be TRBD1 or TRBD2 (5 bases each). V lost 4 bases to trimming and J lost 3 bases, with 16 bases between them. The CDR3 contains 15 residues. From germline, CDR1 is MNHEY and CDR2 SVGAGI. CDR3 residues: CASSSYRDGIYEQYF. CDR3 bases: TGTGCCAGCAGTTCTTACCGGGACGGTATCTACGAGCAGTACTTC.

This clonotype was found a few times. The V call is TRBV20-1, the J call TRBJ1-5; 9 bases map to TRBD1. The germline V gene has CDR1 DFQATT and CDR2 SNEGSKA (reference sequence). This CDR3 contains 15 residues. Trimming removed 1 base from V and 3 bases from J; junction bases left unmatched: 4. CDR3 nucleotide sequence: TGCAGTGCTAGAGCCGGACAGGGGAACAATCAGCCCCAGCATTTT. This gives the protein CSARAGQGNNQPQHF.

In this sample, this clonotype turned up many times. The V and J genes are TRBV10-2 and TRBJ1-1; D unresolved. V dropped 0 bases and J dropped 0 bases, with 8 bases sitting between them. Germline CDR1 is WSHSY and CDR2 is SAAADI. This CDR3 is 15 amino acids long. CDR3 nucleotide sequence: TGCGCCAGCAGTGAGTCGCGAGGTCTGAACACTGAAGCTTTCTTT. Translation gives CASSESRGLNTEAFF.

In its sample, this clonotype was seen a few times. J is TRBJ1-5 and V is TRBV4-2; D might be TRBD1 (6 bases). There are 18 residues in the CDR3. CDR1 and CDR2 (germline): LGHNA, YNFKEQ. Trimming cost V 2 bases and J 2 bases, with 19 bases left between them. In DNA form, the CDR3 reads TGTGCCAGCAGCCAATCCCCGAGAGGGGCAGGGGGCAATCAGCCCCAGCATTTT. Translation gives CASSQSPRGAGGNQPQHF.

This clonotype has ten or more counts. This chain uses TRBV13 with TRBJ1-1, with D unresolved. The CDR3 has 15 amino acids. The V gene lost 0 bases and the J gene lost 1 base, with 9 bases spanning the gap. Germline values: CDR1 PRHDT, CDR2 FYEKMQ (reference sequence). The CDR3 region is CASSLGSRSNTEAFF. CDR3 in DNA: TGTGCCAGCAGCTTAGGGTCCAGATCGAACACTGAAGCTTTCTTT.

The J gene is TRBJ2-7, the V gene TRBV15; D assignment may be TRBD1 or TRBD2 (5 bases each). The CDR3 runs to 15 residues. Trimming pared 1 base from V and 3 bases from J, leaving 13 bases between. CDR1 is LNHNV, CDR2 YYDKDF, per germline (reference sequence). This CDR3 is CATSRAGRTIYEQYF. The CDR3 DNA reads TGTGCCACCAGCAGAGCGGGACGTACTATCTACGAGCAGTACTTC.

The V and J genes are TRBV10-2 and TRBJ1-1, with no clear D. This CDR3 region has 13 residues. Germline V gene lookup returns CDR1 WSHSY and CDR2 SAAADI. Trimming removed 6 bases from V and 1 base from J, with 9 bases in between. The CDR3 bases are TGCGCCAGCAGGGTGAACTGGAACACTGAAGCTTTCTTT. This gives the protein CASRVNWNTEAFF.

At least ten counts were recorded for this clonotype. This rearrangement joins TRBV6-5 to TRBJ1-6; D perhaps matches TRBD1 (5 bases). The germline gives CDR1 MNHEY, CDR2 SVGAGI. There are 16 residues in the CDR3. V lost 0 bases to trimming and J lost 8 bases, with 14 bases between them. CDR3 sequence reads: CASSYSYRGSHSPLHF. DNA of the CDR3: TGTGCCAGCAGTTACTCGTACCGGGGGTCTCATTCACCCCTCCACTTT.

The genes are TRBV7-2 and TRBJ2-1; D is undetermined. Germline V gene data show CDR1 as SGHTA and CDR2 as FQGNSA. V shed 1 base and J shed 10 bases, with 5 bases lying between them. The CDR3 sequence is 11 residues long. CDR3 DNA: TGTGCCAGCAGCTTAGTAGTCGAGCAGTTCTTC. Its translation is CASSLVVEQFF.

This CDR3 reads CASNLDRENSPLHF. The CDR3 bases are TGTGCCAGCAACCTCGACAGGGAGAATTCACCCCTCCACTTT. The chain combines TRBV28 with TRBJ1-6; 7 nucleotides match TRBD1. Germline CDR1 reads MDHEN; CDR2 reads SYDVKM. CDR3 length: 14 residues. The ends lost 7 bases at V and 7 bases at J; junction bases unmatched: 7.

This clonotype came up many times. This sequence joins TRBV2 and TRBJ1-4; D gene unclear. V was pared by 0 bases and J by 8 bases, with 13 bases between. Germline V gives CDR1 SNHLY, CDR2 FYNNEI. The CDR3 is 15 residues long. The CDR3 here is CASSEAPIMGEKLFF. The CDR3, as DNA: TGTGCCAGCAGTGAAGCGCCCATCATGGGGGAAAAACTGTTTTTT.

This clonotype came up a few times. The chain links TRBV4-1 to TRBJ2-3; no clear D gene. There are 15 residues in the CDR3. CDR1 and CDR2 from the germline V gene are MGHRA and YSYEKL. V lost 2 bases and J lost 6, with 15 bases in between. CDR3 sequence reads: CASSQIMGYDDTQYF. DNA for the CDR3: TGCGCCAGCAGCCAAATAATGGGGTATGACGATACGCAGTATTTT.

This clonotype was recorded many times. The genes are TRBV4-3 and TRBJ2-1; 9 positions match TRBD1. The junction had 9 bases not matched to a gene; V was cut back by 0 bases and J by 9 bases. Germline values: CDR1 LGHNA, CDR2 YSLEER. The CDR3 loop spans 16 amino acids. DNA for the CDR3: TGCGCCAGCAGCCAAGATCGTGGGACAGGGAAGGTTGAGCAGTTCTTC. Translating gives CASSQDRGTGKVEQFF.

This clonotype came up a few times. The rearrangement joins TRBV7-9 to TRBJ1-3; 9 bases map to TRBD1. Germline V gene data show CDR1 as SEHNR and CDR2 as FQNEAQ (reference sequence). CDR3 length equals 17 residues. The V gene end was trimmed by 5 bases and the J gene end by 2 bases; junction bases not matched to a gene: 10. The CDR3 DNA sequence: TGTGCCAGCAGCCCGCCGGGACAGGGAAGGGCTGGAAACACCATATATTTT. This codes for CASSPPGQGRAGNTIYF.

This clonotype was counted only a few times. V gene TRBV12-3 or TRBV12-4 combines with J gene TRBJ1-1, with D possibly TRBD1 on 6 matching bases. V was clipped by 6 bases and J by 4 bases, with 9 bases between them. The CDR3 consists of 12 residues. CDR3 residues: CASSLDSTEAFF. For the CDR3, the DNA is TGTGCCAGCAGCTTGGACAGCACTGAAGCTTTCTTT.

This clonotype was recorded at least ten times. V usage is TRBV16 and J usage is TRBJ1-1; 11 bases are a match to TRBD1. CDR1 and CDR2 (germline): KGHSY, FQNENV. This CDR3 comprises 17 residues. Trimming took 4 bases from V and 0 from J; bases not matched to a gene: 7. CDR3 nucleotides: TGTGCCAGCAGCCTCTGGACAGGGGGCGTTTTGAACACTGAAGCTTTCTTT. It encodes CASSLWTGGVLNTEAFF.

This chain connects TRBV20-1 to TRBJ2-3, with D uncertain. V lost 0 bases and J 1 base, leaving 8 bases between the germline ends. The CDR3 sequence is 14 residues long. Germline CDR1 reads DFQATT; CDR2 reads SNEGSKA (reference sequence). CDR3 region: CSARDGRGTDTQYF. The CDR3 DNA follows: TGCAGTGCTAGAGATGGCCGGGGCACAGATACGCAGTATTTT.